Following are 8 T cell receptor beta chains from one sample sequenced in a study of PD-1 blockade in classical Hodgkin lymphoma. Measured with immunoSEQ multiplex PCR; TCRdb has only the in-frame clones, and not every one. The sample shows around 60,000 clones, approximately 90% of them seen only once. Every patient was affected by relapse after autologous stem cell transplantation, while exposure to brentuximab vedotin was not uniform. The sequences come from peripheral blood mononuclear cells (PBMCs), collected before the second cycle of nivolumab. These receptors were obtained from a human donor with classical Hodgkin lymphoma.

The J gene is TRBJ1-3, the V gene TRBV5-1; a possible D gene is TRBD1 (5 bases). Per the germline V gene, CDR1 is SGHRS and CDR2 is YFSETQ. This CDR3 is built from 16 residues. Trimming shortened V by 4 bases and J by 0 bases, and 14 bases separated the two germline ends. The CDR3 loop reads CASSPTTVSSGNTIYF. DNA for the CDR3: TGCGCCAGCAGCCCCACGACAGTTAGCTCTGGAAACACCATATATTTT.

The gene calls are TRBV6-5 and TRBJ2-2; D unresolved. Trimming cost V 10 bases and J 1 base, with 10 bases left between them. CDR1 is MNHEY, CDR2 SVGAGI, per germline. The CDR3 extends over 13 amino acids. The CDR3 reads CATWTGNTGELFF. The CDR3 DNA reads as TGTGCCACCTGGACGGGGAACACCGGGGAGCTGTTTTTT.

The V call is TRBV2, the J call TRBJ2-2, with D hard to call. The V gene's germline CDR1 is SNHLY and CDR2 FYNNEI. V was cut by 8 bases and J by 3 bases, with 4 bases left in between. The CDR3 loop spans 11 amino acids. The CDR3 sequence is CASLDTGELFF. The CDR3 coding sequence is TGTGCCAGCCTGGACACCGGGGAGCTGTTTTTT.

The chain couples TRBV5-1 to TRBJ2-5; 9 bases line up with TRBD2. This CDR3 is built from 16 residues. Germline CDR1 SGHRS, CDR2 YFSETQ. V gave up 0 bases and J gave up 5 bases; unmatched junction bases: 8. The DNA for the CDR3 is TGCGCCAGCAGCTTGGTGGGGCGGGGGGGCCGGGAGACCCAGTACTTC. It yields the protein CASSLVGRGGRETQYF.

The CDR3 spells CASSLANLGQGEEKLFF. The DNA for the CDR3 is TGTGCCAGCAGCTTAGCGAATCTGGGACAGGGAGAGGAAAAACTGTTTTTT. The rearrangement joins TRBV7-9 to TRBJ1-4; 9 bases are a match to TRBD1. The germline V gene has CDR1 SEHNR and CDR2 FQNEAQ (reference sequence). V gave up 0 bases and J gave up 8 bases; unmatched junction bases: 10. The CDR3 is 17 residues long.

The chain recombines TRBV5-1 with TRBJ1-1; TRBD1 is a possible D gene (5 bases). The CDR3 runs 14 residues. The germline V and J ends were trimmed by 0 bases and 5 bases, with 11 bases remaining between them. Germline V gene sequence: CDR1 SGHRS, CDR2 YFSETQ. The CDR3 coding sequence is TGCGCCAGCAGCTTGGGGGGACCGACGACTGAAGCTTTCTTT. Residues: CASSLGGPTTEAFF.

This chain connects TRBV5-1 to TRBJ1-6, with no clear D. V lost 2 bases and J lost 8, with 29 bases in between. The CDR3 contains 20 residues. CDR1 is SGHRS and CDR2 is YFSETQ in the germline V gene. This chain's CDR3 is CASSFVKVLSNHLDHSPLHF. CDR3 DNA: TGCGCCAGCAGCTTTGTAAAGGTACTTTCTAACCATCTTGATCATTCACCCCTCCACTTT.

The V and J genes are TRBV7-3 and TRBJ2-3; 8 nucleotides line up with TRBD2. The CDR3 spans 20 residues. Germline V gene sequence: CDR1 SGHTA, CDR2 FQGTGA. V lost 1 base to trimming and J lost 0 bases; unmatched junction nucleotides: 15. CDR3 DNA: TGTGCCAGCAGCTTAATGGGAACTAGCGGAGTTACTCATAGCACAGATACGCAGTATTTT. Its protein product is CASSLMGTSGVTHSTDTQYF. Combining the CDR3 with reference TRBV7-3 and TRBJ2-3 gives the whole variable domain GAGVSQTPSNKVTEKGKYVELRCDPISGHTALYWYRQSLGQGPEFLIYFQGTGAADDSGLPNDRFFAVRPEGSVSTLKIQRTERGDSAVYLCASSLMGTSGVTHSTDTQYFGPGTRLTVL.